These 11 T cell receptor beta chains originate from one sample sequenced in a study of blood T cell repertoires in COVID-19. Using immunoSEQ multiplex PCR, the repertoire was profiled, and TCRdb retains in-frame clones only, with some absent. The sample holds a few hundred thousand clones, over 75% seen once. Material for sequencing was PBMCs or T cells enriched from blood (not recorded which). The receptors originated from a man aged 18 to 30 who had recovered from COVID-19.

The chain uses TRBV18 and TRBJ1-2; D is perhaps TRBD1 (6 bases). This CDR3 has 15 amino acids. Germline V gene lookup returns CDR1 KGHSH and CDR2 LQKENI. Trimming left V 3 bases short and J 10 bases short, with 21 bases between. The CDR3 sequence: CASSPGIMKGGDYTF. The DNA for the CDR3 is TGTGCCAGCTCACCTGGGATCATGAAAGGGGGAGACTACACCTTC.

CDR3 loop: CASSLTGGPEKLFF. CDR3 DNA sequence: TGTGCCAGCAGCTTGACAGGGGGCCCTGAAAAACTGTTTTTT. This chain uses TRBV7-9 with TRBJ1-4; 10 nucleotides align to TRBD1. Germline CDR1 SEHNR, CDR2 FQNEAQ (reference sequence). With 3 bases clipped from V and 7 bases from J, the junction kept 2 bases outside the gene matches. The CDR3 is 14 amino acids.

The chain recombines TRBV6-5 with TRBJ2-5; 9 nucleotides align to TRBD2. The CDR3 spans 14 residues. Germline V gene lookup returns CDR1 MNHEY and CDR2 SVGAGI. Trimming at V came to 6 bases and at J to 5 bases, leaving 7 bases not matched to a gene. The CDR3 DNA reads TGTGCCAGCAGAGGCGGGAGGGCCGGGGAGACCCAGTACTTC. This encodes CASRGGRAGETQYF.

The J gene is TRBJ2-2, the V gene TRBV5-1; TRBD1 matches at 11 bases. CDR1 is SGHRS and CDR2 is YFSETQ in the germline V gene. Trimming at V came to 0 bases and at J to 5 bases, leaving 3 bases not matched to a gene. The CDR3 has 16 amino acids. In DNA form, the CDR3 reads TGCGCCAGCAGCTTGGTCGGACAGGGGGCTACCGGGGAGCTGTTTTTT. As protein: CASSLVGQGATGELFF.

V usage is TRBV4-2 and J usage is TRBJ1-3; the D is unclear. The germline V gene encodes CDR1 LGHNA and CDR2 YNFKEQ. Trimming pared 1 base from V and 0 bases from J, leaving 10 bases between. The length of the CDR3 is 16 residues. The CDR3 region has the DNA TGTGCCAGCAGCCAAGTAGCGCACTTCTCTGGAAACACCATATATTTT. Its translation is CASSQVAHFSGNTIYF.

The chain employs TRBV19 and TRBJ1-2; no clear D gene. Per the germline V gene, CDR1 is LNHDA and CDR2 is SQIVND (reference sequence). The CDR3 loop spans 13 amino acids. V lost 9 bases, J lost 1 base, and 12 bases lay in between. The DNA for the CDR3 is TGTGCCAGCGGCGAGGGATTTAACTATGGCTACACCTTC. This sequence encodes CASGEGFNYGYTF.

The gene calls are TRBV28 and TRBJ1-1, with D possibly matching TRBD1 (5 bases). Trimming cost V 2 bases and J 0 bases, with 10 bases left between them. Germline V gives CDR1 MDHEN, CDR2 SYDVKM. This CDR3 has 15 residues. The CDR3, as DNA: TGTGCCAGCAGTTTAGACAGACCCATGAACACTGAAGCTTTCTTT. It translates to CASSLDRPMNTEAFF.

The chain carries TRBV6-2 or TRBV6-3 and TRBJ1-1; the D gene is possibly TRBD1 (6 bases). Trimming pared 6 bases from V and 6 bases from J, leaving 8 bases between. Germline-derived CDR1 and CDR2 are MNHEY and SVGEGT. The CDR3 sequence is 11 residues long. This CDR3 reads CASSQGSEAFF. The DNA of the CDR3 is TGTGCCAGCAGCCAGGGGTCTGAAGCTTTCTTT.

This clone was counted only a few times. The chain combines TRBV7-9 with TRBJ1-2, with 9 bases lining up with TRBD1. This CDR3 contains 14 residues. Trimming took 5 bases from V and 3 from J; bases not matched to a gene: 4. Germline lookup yields CDR1 SEHNR and CDR2 FQNEAQ (reference sequence). The CDR3 protein is CASSIRTGDYGYTF. In DNA, the CDR3 is TGTGCCAGCAGCATACGGACAGGGGACTATGGCTACACCTTC.

V gene TRBV19 combines with J gene TRBJ1-6, with D perhaps TRBD1 (6 bases). The CDR3 extends over 14 amino acids. Trimming shortened V by 6 bases and J by 10 bases, and 16 bases separated the two germline ends. Germline V CDR1 and CDR2: LNHDA, SQIVND (reference sequence). The CDR3 DNA is TGTGCCAGTAGCAACCGGGACATTGGATCACCCCTCCACTTT. Amino acid sequence: CASSNRDIGSPLHF.

J is TRBJ1-3 and V is TRBV10-3; D not certain. The V end lost 6 bases, the J end lost 0 bases, and 9 bases lay between the germline ends. The germline V gene encodes CDR1 ENHRY and CDR2 SYGVKD. The CDR3 is made up of 14 amino acids. The CDR3 loop reads CAIRAVISGNTIYF. The DNA for the CDR3 is TGTGCCATCAGAGCGGTCATCTCTGGAAACACCATATATTTT.